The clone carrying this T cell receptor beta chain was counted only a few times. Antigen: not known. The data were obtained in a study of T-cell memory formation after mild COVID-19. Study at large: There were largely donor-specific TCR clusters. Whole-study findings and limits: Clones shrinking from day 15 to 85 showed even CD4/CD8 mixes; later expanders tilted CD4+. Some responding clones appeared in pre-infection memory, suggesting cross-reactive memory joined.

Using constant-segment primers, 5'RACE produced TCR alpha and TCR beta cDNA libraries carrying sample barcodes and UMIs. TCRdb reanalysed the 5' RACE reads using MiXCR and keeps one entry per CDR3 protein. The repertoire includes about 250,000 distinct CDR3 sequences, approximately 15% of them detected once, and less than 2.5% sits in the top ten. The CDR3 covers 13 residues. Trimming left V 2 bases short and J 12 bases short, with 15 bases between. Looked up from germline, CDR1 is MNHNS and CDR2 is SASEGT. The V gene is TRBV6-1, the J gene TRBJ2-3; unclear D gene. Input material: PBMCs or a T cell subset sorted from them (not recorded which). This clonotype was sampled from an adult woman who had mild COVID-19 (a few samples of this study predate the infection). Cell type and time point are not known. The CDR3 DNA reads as TGTGCCAGCAGTGAATTCGGCCAGGTCCATCAGTATTTT. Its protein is CASSEFGQVHQYF.